These T cell receptor beta chains were read from a single sample in a study of cytomegalovirus exposure and HLA in healthy donors. Some clones are missing from TCRdb's copy, which holds only in-frame ones; the method was immunoSEQ multiplex PCR. The data contain about 190,000 clones, about 83% of them singletons. The sample consisted of PBMCs. Every receptor here comes from a woman aged 18-29 years in good health and CMV-seronegative. Each CDR3 is given without its conserved first and last residue. Some rows have no size entry. The others give once, few or many, or a class for an expanded clone.

J gene	V gene	clone size	CDR3 protein
TRBJ2-3	TRBV2	-	ASSVSSGGPQLTQY
TRBJ1-3	TRBV7-9	-	ASRAQGSSGNTIY
TRBJ2-1	TRBV9	-	ATNPPPRVGEQF
TRBJ2-1	TRBV4-1	-	ASSQESDYNEQF
TRBJ2-3	TRBV6-1	-	ASSAQRVDTDTQY
TRBJ1-6	TRBV30	-	AWSASGISNSPLH
TRBJ2-3	TRBV2	-	ASCLRSTDTQY
TRBJ1-1	TRBV10-2	once	ASSGTGGMNTEAF
TRBJ2-7	TRBV2	-	ASRVGGSYEQY
TRBJ2-2	TRBV7-9	-	ASSLVVGLAGAGELF
TRBJ1-2	TRBV7-8	-	ASSHIGTGLNGYT
TRBJ2-3	TRBV7-8	-	ASRRQGGGLTDTQY
TRBJ1-2	TRBV12-5	few	ASGLEGNYGYT
TRBJ2-7	TRBV10-3	-	AITREGIHEQY
TRBJ1-1	TRBV5-1	-	ASATGGAFMNTEAF
TRBJ1-1	TRBV5-4	-	ASSNRGDGVAF
TRBJ2-7	TRBV11-2	-	ASRLPGQGRGEQY
TRBJ2-1	TRBV7-8	-	ASLVIGSNNEQF
TRBJ2-7	TRBV5-1	-	ASSSTGAYGQY
TRBJ2-2	TRBV7-3	-	ASSLYGTNTGELF
TRBJ2-7	TRBV19	few	ASTDRVSYEQY
TRBJ2-2	TRBV6-4	once	ASSDEEPINTGELF
TRBJ2-3	TRBV6-4	-	ASSEAAGGGDTQY
TRBJ1-2	TRBV5-6	-	ASSPGGGGSNYGYT
TRBJ1-2	TRBV29-1	few	SGSGGLDGYT
TRBJ2-2	TRBV25-1	-	ASSQTGTSLTAGELF